These 17 T cell receptor beta chains came from one sample sequenced in a study of human T cells and chemical hapten exposure. Time point denoted: patch test 3, about 24 weeks after DPC sensitization. Stated treatment: therapeutic diphenylcyclopropenone sensitization with weekly scalp DPC. TCRdb re-derived calls from the RACE reads in MiXCR, one entry per CDR3 protein. The data hold over 150,000 distinct CDR3 sequences, with 25% to 35% observed a single time. The material was whole blood, obtained in connection with sensitization to the hapten diphenylcyclopropenone (DPC). These receptor sequences come from a woman between 18 and 29 years old with alopecia areata. Some clones in this sample may be carry-over from other donors' samples.

This clonotype occurred a few times. V gene TRBV7-2 combines with J gene TRBJ2-2; TRBD2 matches at 9 bases. The CDR3 totals 15 residues. V gave up 10 bases and J gave up 4 bases; unmatched junction bases: 10. Germline V gene lookup returns CDR1 SGHTA and CDR2 FQGNSA. CDR3 protein: CATRGKLAGTGELFF. The CDR3 DNA is TGTGCCACCAGGGGGAAACTAGCGGGCACCGGGGAGCTGTTTTTT.

The chain recombines TRBV12-3 or TRBV12-4 with TRBJ2-1, with D perhaps TRBD1 (6 bases). The V and J ends lost 2 bases and 15 bases respectively, with 14 bases between them. This CDR3 has 12 residues. This CDR3 reads CASSLKGWGRFF. The DNA of the CDR3 is TGTGCCAGCAGTTTAAAGGGTTGGGGGCGGTTCTTC.

The chain has TRBV3-1 and TRBJ1-5, with D perhaps TRBD1 (5 bases). CDR1 is LGHDT, CDR2 YNNKEL, per germline (reference sequence). V dropped 3 bases and J dropped 9 bases, with 12 bases sitting between them. The CDR3 is 13 amino acids. Here the CDR3 reads CASSQSGRGPQHF. CDR3 nucleotide sequence: TGTGCCAGCAGCCAGTCGGGGCGGGGGCCCCAGCATTTT. Based on the CDR3 plus reference TRBV3-1 and TRBJ1-5, the full variable domain is DTAVSQTPKYLVTQMGNDKSIKCEQNLGHDTMYWYKQDSKKFLKIMFSYNNKELIINETVPNRFSPKSPDKAHLNLHINSLELGDSAVYFCASSQSGRGPQHFGDGTRLSIL.

The chain uses TRBV5-1 and TRBJ2-6, with unresolved D. Trimming pared 4 bases from V and 0 bases from J, leaving 8 bases between. The CDR3 totals 15 residues. Looked up from germline, CDR1 is SGHRS and CDR2 is YFSETQ. CDR3 bases: TGCGCCAGCAGCCCCCCAAGCTCTGGGGCCAACGTCCTGACTTTC. Amino acid sequence: CASSPPSSGANVLTF.

The chain recombines TRBV20-1 with TRBJ2-7; the match to TRBD1 covers 7 bases. The CDR3 totals 9 residues. Germline values: CDR1 DFQATT, CDR2 SNEGSKA (reference sequence). The CDR3: CSRTGEQYF. The CDR3 DNA sequence: TGCAGCCGGACAGGCGAGCAGTACTTC.

The chain joins TRBV29-1 to TRBJ2-1, with 11 bases matching TRBD2. Per the germline V gene, CDR1 is SQVTM and CDR2 is ANQGSEA. This CDR3 comprises 15 residues. Trimming at V came to 6 bases and at J to 7 bases, leaving 11 bases not matched to a gene. The CDR3 spells CSVGQLAGVGNEQFF. The CDR3 nucleotides read TGCAGCGTGGGACAACTAGCGGGAGTGGGGAATGAGCAGTTCTTC.

The rearrangement joins TRBV19 to TRBJ2-1, with TRBD1 as a possible D gene (6 bases). V was clipped by 8 bases and J by 8 bases, with 22 bases between them. Germline V CDR1 and CDR2: LNHDA, SQIVND (reference sequence). The length of the CDR3 is 15 residues. The CDR3 reads CASGLTGLSGHEQFF. In nucleotides, the CDR3 is TGTGCCAGTGGCCTTACAGGGCTCTCAGGCCATGAGCAGTTCTTC.

This clonotype turned up a few times. The chain joins TRBV30 to TRBJ2-7; TRBD2 matches at 7 bases. The ends lost 4 bases at V and 3 bases at J; junction bases unmatched: 6. The length of the CDR3 is 13 residues. CDR1 GTSNPN and CDR2 SVGIG come from the germline V gene (reference sequence). The CDR3 sequence is CAWKIGGDYEQYF. The CDR3 bases are TGTGCCTGGAAGATTGGGGGGGACTACGAGCAGTACTTC.

This clonotype was seen just once. The V and J genes are TRBV13 and TRBJ2-1, with TRBD1 identical over 8 bases. Per germline, CDR1 PRHDT and CDR2 FYEKMQ (reference sequence). The CDR3 runs 14 residues. Trimming cost V 3 bases and J 8 bases; bases outside gene matches: 6. The CDR3 loop reads CASSLDRVVHEQFF. The CDR3 region has the DNA TGTGCCAGCAGCTTGGACAGGGTGGTCCATGAGCAGTTCTTC.

A few counts support this clonotype. The chain carries TRBV6-2 or TRBV6-3 and TRBJ1-1; D gene uncertain. CDR1 and CDR2 from the germline V gene are MNHEY and SVGEGT. The CDR3 has 13 residues. Trimming left V 0 bases short and J 4 bases short, with 6 bases between. The CDR3 region is CASSYSILTEAFF. Here the CDR3 DNA reads TGTGCCAGCAGTTACTCGATTCTCACTGAAGCTTTCTTT.

The rearrangement links TRBV7-6 to TRBJ2-7, with 7 bases lining up with TRBD1. The germline CDR1 and CDR2 sequences are SGHVS and FNYEAQ. The CDR3 spans 15 residues. After removal of 4 bases from V and 0 bases from J, the junction contained 6 bases not matched to a gene. The CDR3 DNA reads as TGTGCCAGCAGCTCCAGGACAGGTTCCTCCTACGAGCAGTACTTC. Residues: CASSSRTGSSYEQYF.

This clonotype was counted a few times. The V and J genes are TRBV3-1 and TRBJ2-7, with 13 bases aligning to TRBD2. The CDR3 has 16 amino acids. Looked up from germline, CDR1 is LGHDT and CDR2 is YNNKEL (reference sequence). J was trimmed by 0 bases and V by 5 bases; bases with no gene match: 4. The CDR3 region has the DNA TGTGCCAGCAGCTGGACTAGCGGGAGCAGCTCCTACGAGCAGTACTTC. Residues: CASSWTSGSSSYEQYF.

The chain links TRBV7-3 to TRBJ2-1; D is undetermined. In germline, CDR1 is SGHTA, CDR2 FQGTGA. V lost 3 bases to trimming and J lost 5 bases, with 5 bases between them. The CDR3 contains 12 residues. The CDR3 loop reads CASSFGNNEQFF. The CDR3 DNA sequence: TGTGCCAGCAGCTTTGGGAACAATGAGCAGTTCTTC.

This clonotype was recorded a few times. This sequence joins TRBV10-3 and TRBJ2-7; D is perhaps TRBD1 (5 bases). Trimming removed 6 bases at V and 0 bases at J, with 12 bases between. CDR1 is ENHRY, CDR2 SYGVKD, per germline. This CDR3 is 14 amino acids long. The chain's CDR3 is CAISRTPNSYEQYF. The CDR3 coding sequence is TGTGCCATCAGCAGGACACCTAACTCCTACGAGCAGTACTTC.

The V and J genes are TRBV7-9 and TRBJ1-1; weak D call: TRBD1 (5 bases). From germline, CDR1 is SEHNR and CDR2 FQNEAQ (reference sequence). The CDR3 runs 17 residues. V lost 4 bases and J 5 bases, leaving 23 bases between the germline ends. The CDR3 nucleotides read TGTGCCAGCAGCTCTTTTAGGGGACCCCGGATAGGGACTGAAGCTTTCTTT. Residues: CASSSFRGPRIGTEAFF.

This clonotype was recorded a few times. The chain links TRBV6-6 to TRBJ1-1; the D is unclear. The germline gives CDR1 MNHNY, CDR2 SVGAGI (reference sequence). CDR3 length equals 13 residues. V dropped 4 bases and J dropped 2 bases, with 8 bases sitting between them. The DNA of the CDR3 is TGTGCCAGCAGTTGGTTGAGAAACACTGAAGCTTTCTTT. As protein: CASSWLRNTEAFF.

The chain has TRBV4-1 and TRBJ2-7, with 9 bases identical to TRBD2. The CDR3 totals 16 residues. The V and J ends lost 4 bases and 7 bases, in that order; junction bases with no gene match: 14. Looked up from germline, CDR1 is MGHRA and CDR2 is YSYEKL. CDR3 residues: CASSLGQREASEEQYF. CDR3 DNA sequence: TGCGCCAGCAGCCTAGGGCAGCGGGAGGCCTCGGAGGAGCAGTACTTC.